The following is a T cell receptor beta chain sequence with its context. Its cognate antigen is unknown. The sample comes from a study of shared clonotypes between healthy human individuals. Notes on the study in general: Around 5% of naive CD4 clonotypes were common to a few donors.

CDR1 is SEHNR and CDR2 is FQNEAQ in the germline V gene (reference sequence). CDR3 size: 15 residues. V lost 5 bases to trimming and J lost 8 bases; unmatched junction nucleotides: 11. It was about 190 ng DNA, approximately 28,000 T cell genomes, that sorted-subset replicate PCRs used. This table comes from immunoSEQ multiplex PCR, and its TCRdb copy is limited to in-frame clones, with some not included. The profile shows 600,000 to 750,000 clones, about 78% of them singletons. Sequenced material: memory CD4+ T cells sorted from blood. This sample's subset: CD45RA-negative fraction. The origin of this receptor is a woman aged 25 to 39 in good health. The rearrangement uses TRBV7-9 and TRBJ2-1, with TRBD2 matching 8 bases. The CDR3 DNA is TGTGCCAGCAGCCCTGGGGGGGGCGGGAGGCATGAGCAGTTCTTC. It encodes CASSPGGGGRHEQFF.